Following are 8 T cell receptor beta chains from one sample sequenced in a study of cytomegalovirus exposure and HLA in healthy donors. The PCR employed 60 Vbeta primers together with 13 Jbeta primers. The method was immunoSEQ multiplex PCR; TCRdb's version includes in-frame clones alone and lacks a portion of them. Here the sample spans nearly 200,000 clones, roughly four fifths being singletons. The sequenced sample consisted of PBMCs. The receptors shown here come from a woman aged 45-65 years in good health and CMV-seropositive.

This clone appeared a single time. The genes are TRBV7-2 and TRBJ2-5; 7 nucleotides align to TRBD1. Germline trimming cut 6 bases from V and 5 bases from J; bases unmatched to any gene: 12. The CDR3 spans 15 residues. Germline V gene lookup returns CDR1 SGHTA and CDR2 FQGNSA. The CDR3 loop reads CASSFFPGGGETQYF. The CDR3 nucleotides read TGTGCCAGCAGTTTTTTCCCAGGGGGTGGCGAGACCCAGTACTTC.

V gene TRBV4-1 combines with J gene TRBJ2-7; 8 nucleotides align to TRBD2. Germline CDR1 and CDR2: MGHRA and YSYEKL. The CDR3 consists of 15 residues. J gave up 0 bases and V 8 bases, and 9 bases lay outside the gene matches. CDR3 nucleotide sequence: TGCGCCAGCGGGAGAGCGGGAGAGCTCTCCTACGAGCAGTACTTC. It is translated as CASGRAGELSYEQYF.

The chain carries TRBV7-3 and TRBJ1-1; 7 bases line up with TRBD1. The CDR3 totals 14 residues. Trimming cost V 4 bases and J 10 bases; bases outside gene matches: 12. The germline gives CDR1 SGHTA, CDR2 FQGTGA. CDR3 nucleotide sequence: TGTGCCAGCAGCTCTCAGGGGGTCCTTGTCCCAGCTTTCTTT. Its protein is CASSSQGVLVPAFF.

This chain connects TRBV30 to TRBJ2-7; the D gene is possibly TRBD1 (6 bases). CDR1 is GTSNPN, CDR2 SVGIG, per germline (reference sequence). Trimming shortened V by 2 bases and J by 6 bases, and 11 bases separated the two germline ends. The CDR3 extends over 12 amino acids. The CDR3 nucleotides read TGTGCCTGGAGTAAACAGGGATTCGAGCAGTACTTC. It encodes CAWSKQGFEQYF.

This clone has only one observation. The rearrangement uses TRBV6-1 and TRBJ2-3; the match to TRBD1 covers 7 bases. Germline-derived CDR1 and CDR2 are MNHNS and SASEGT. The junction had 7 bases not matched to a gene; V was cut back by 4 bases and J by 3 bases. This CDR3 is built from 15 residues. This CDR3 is CASSGGRGKTDTQYF. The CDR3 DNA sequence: TGTGCCAGCAGTGGGGGCAGGGGGAAGACAGATACGCAGTATTTT.

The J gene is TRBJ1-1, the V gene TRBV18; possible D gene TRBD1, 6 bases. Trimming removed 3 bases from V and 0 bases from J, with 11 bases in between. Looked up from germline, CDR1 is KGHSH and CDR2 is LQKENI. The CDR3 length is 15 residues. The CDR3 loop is CASSPAGGLNTEAFF. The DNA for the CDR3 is TGTGCCAGCTCACCCGCCGGGGGGCTGAACACTGAAGCTTTCTTT.

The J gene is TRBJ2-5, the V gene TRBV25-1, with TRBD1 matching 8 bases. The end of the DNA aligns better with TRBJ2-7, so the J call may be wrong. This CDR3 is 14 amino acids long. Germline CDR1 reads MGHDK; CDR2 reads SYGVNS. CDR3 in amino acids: CASSRQGTIYEQYF. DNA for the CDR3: TGTGCCAGCTCCAGACAGGGGACCATCTACGAGCAGTACTTC.

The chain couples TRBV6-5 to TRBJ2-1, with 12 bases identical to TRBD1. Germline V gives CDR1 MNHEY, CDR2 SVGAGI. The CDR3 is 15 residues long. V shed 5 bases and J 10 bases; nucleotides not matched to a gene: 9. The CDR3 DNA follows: TGTGCCAGCAGTCACCGGGACAGGGGGCTTGCGGAGCAGTTCTTC. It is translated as CASSHRDRGLAEQFF.